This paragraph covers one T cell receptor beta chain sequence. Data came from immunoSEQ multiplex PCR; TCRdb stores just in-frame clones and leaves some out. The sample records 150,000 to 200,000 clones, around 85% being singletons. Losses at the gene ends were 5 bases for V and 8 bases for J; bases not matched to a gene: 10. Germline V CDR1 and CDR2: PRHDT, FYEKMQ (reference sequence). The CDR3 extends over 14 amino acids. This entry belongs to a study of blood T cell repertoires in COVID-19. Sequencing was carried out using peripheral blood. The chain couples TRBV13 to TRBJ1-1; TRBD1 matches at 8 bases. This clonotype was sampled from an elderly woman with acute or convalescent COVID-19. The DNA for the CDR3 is TGTGCCAGCAGCCCCGGGACAGGTCGATCAGAAGCTTTCTTT. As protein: CASSPGTGRSEAFF. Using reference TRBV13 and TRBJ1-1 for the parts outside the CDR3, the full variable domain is AAGVIQSPRHLIKEKRETATLKCYPIPRHDTVYWYQQGPGQDPQFLISFYEKMQSDKGSIPDRFSAQQFSDYHSELNMSSLELGDSALYFCASSPGTGRSEAFFGQGTRLTVV.